This passage covers 13 T cell receptor beta chains from one sample sequenced in a study of CD8 T cells in Susac syndrome. A quantity of roughly 0.5 to 1 ug RNA underwent reverse transcription using random hexamers. TCRdb reprocessed the immunoSEQ multiplex PCR reads via MiXCR and lists one record per CDR3 protein. The table includes hundreds of thousands of distinct CDR3 sequences, 75% to 90% detected once. Sequenced material: CD8+ T cells from PBMCs. The receptor source for this set is a human donor with multiple sclerosis.

This clonotype showed up just once. The chain uses TRBV5-4 and TRBJ1-2, with D unclear. Between the trimmed V and J ends, which lost 3 bases and 0 bases, there was a span of 9 bases. The CDR3 is 14 residues long. CDR1 and CDR2 (germline): SGHNT, YYREEE (reference sequence). Here the CDR3 reads CASSWEKTNYGYTF. CDR3 bases: TGTGCCAGCAGCTGGGAGAAGACTAACTATGGCTACACCTTC.

The genes are TRBV6-4 and TRBJ2-3, with D possibly matching TRBD2 (5 bases). The CDR3 loop spans 16 amino acids. Germline CDR1 MRHNA, CDR2 SNTAGT. V gave up 0 bases and J gave up 0 bases, with 10 bases separating them. Written as DNA, the CDR3 is TGTGCCAGCAGTGACTCGGTGGGAGCTAGCACAGATACGCAGTATTTT. Protein sequence: CASSDSVGASTDTQYF.

This rearrangement joins TRBV2 to TRBJ2-3; no definite D call. The V end lost 2 bases, the J end lost 2 bases, and 8 bases lay between the germline ends. This CDR3 is built from 14 residues. Germline-derived CDR1 and CDR2 are SNHLY and FYNNEI. The CDR3 loop reads CASSEFSLTDTQYF. The CDR3 DNA is TGTGCCAGCAGTGAATTTAGCCTCACAGATACGCAGTATTTT.

The V and J genes are TRBV5-1 and TRBJ2-1; 9 bases map to TRBD2. CDR3 length equals 17 residues. Germline assignment: CDR1 SGHRS and CDR2 YFSETQ. The V gene end was trimmed by 3 bases and the J gene end by 0 bases; junction bases not matched to a gene: 7. CDR3 region: CASSSAREGSSYNEQFF. The CDR3 DNA sequence: TGCGCCAGCAGCTCGGCGCGGGAGGGGTCCTCCTACAATGAGCAGTTCTTC.

The V gene is TRBV6-1, the J gene TRBJ1-5; D gene uncertain. The CDR3 consists of 15 residues. CDR1 and CDR2 (germline): MNHNS, SASEGT. The V end lost 3 bases, the J end lost 0 bases, and 9 bases lay between the germline ends. The CDR3 loop reads CASSDSQYSNQPQHF. DNA for the CDR3: TGTGCCAGCAGTGACAGCCAGTATAGCAATCAGCCCCAGCATTTT.

In the case of this clonotype: At one of its ends the junction is not consistent with the germline gene, which may arise from a read error. V and J are TRBV27 and TRBJ1-1; possibly TRBD1 for D (6 bases). The germline gives CDR1 MNHEY, CDR2 SMNVEV (reference sequence). This CDR3 contains 13 residues. In DNA form, the CDR3 reads TGTGCCAGCAGTACGACAGGATACACTGACGCTTTCTTT. This gives the protein CASSTTGYTDAFF.

Ten or more counts support this clonotype. V usage is TRBV6-5 and J usage is TRBJ1-1, with D tentatively TRBD1 (5 bases). Deletions cut 2 bases from V and 4 bases from J, with 5 bases between. Germline CDR1 MNHEY, CDR2 SVGAGI. The CDR3 has 12 residues. The CDR3 region has the DNA TGTGCCAGCAGTTACGGGGGCACTGAAGCTTTCTTT. It translates to CASSYGGTEAFF.

J is TRBJ2-1 and V is TRBV14, with D perhaps TRBD1 or TRBD2 (5 bases each). This CDR3 is 16 amino acids long. Germline values: CDR1 SGHDN, CDR2 FVKESK. V was pared by 4 bases and J by 4 bases, with 17 bases between. CDR3 protein: CASSPPWDGTYNEQFF. Written as DNA, the CDR3 is TGTGCCAGCAGCCCCCCATGGGACGGAACTTACAATGAGCAGTTCTTC.

V is TRBV30 and J is TRBJ2-1; TRBD2 aligns across 7 bases. J was trimmed by 2 bases and V by 2 bases; bases with no gene match: 6. CDR1 is GTSNPN and CDR2 is SVGIG in the germline V gene (reference sequence). The CDR3 spans 15 residues. CDR3 sequence: CAWSPMRGTYNEQFF. In nucleotides, the CDR3 is TGTGCCTGGAGTCCGATGCGGGGGACCTACAATGAGCAGTTCTTC.

V and J are TRBV13 and TRBJ2-7; no firm D call. V was clipped by 0 bases and J by 7 bases, with 7 bases between them. The CDR3 consists of 12 residues. Germline CDR1 PRHDT, CDR2 FYEKMQ (reference sequence). CDR3 coding DNA: TGTGCCAGCAGCTTAGGCCAGAAGGAGCAGTACTTC. Encoded protein: CASSLGQKEQYF.

The chain uses TRBV19 and TRBJ2-1; 8 positions agree with TRBD2. Trimming removed 3 bases from V and 8 bases from J; junction bases left unmatched: 6. There are 14 residues in the CDR3. Germline CDR1 LNHDA, CDR2 SQIVND (reference sequence). The CDR3 DNA is TGTGCCAGTAGTATGGGACTAGGGGTTGATGAGCAGTTCTTC. This encodes CASSMGLGVDEQFF.

This clonotype was recorded only once. The CDR3 DNA reads as TGTGCCAGCAGCCACCCCCCGGGACTAGCGGGGAGAAGCTCCTACAATGAGCAGTTCTTC. Amino acid sequence: CASSHPPGLAGRSSYNEQFF. This chain links TRBV4-2 with TRBJ2-1; 13 bases map to TRBD2. V shed 3 bases, J shed 0 bases, and the junction held 11 bases outside the gene matches. Germline lookup yields CDR1 LGHNA and CDR2 YNFKEQ. This CDR3 region has 20 residues.

This clonotype has a single count. The gene calls are TRBV15 and TRBJ2-1, with a tentative D call TRBD1 (5 bases). Germline CDR1 LNHNV, CDR2 YYDKDF (reference sequence). Trimming pared 7 bases from V and 0 bases from J, leaving 13 bases between. This CDR3 contains 15 residues. The chain's CDR3 is CATTVGLSSYNEQFF. In DNA form, the CDR3 reads TGTGCCACCACGGTGGGGCTGAGCTCCTACAATGAGCAGTTCTTC.